One and the same sample provided the 21 T cell receptor beta chains below, sequenced in a study of cytomegalovirus exposure and HLA in healthy donors. PCR used 60 Vbeta primers and 13 Jbeta primers. Repertoires were generated with immunoSEQ multiplex PCR, while TCRdb's copy carries only in-frame clones and drops some. The sample has about 220,000 clones; 82% are singletons. The source material was PBMCs. The receptors here all came from a woman between 40 and 55 years old in good health and CMV-seropositive.

This clone was observed a few times. The rearrangement joins TRBV28 to TRBJ1-6; TRBD1 matches at 9 bases. J was trimmed by 10 bases and V by 3 bases; bases with no gene match: 7. Germline values: CDR1 MDHEN, CDR2 SYDVKM. This CDR3 has 15 residues. The DNA for the CDR3 is TGTGCCAGCAGTTTCGGGGACAGGGTTCAGTCACCCCTCCACTTT. This gives the protein CASSFGDRVQSPLHF.

V and J are TRBV27 and TRBJ2-5; D might be TRBD2 (6 bases). This CDR3 contains 15 residues. Germline CDR1 and CDR2: MNHEY and SMNVEV (reference sequence). V was shortened by 4 bases and J by 5 bases, with 17 bases between the two germline ends. CDR3 in amino acids: CASSSPGTPRETQYF. DNA for the CDR3: TGTGCCAGCAGTTCACCTGGGACTCCCCGGGAGACCCAGTACTTC.

The chain recombines TRBV4-1 with TRBJ2-1, with D unclear. The CDR3 loop spans 15 amino acids. V lost 2 bases to trimming and J lost 2 bases, with 10 bases between them. Germline V gene sequence: CDR1 MGHRA, CDR2 YSYEKL. DNA for the CDR3: TGCGCCAGCAGCCAATTGTCCAGGACCTACAATGAGCAGTTCTTC. Translating it yields CASSQLSRTYNEQFF.

The genes are TRBV7-3 and TRBJ2-2, with a weak D call TRBD1 (6 bases). Germline V gives CDR1 SGHTA, CDR2 FQGTGA. This CDR3 comprises 20 residues. V lost 3 bases and J 4 bases, leaving 27 bases between the germline ends. CDR3 sequence (DNA): TGTGCCAGCAGCTTCCTACTTCCGGGACAAAGAAGATCCGGCACCGGGGAGCTGTTTTTT. Amino acid sequence: CASSFLLPGQRRSGTGELFF.

V is TRBV13 and J is TRBJ1-3; no clear D. The germline V and J ends were trimmed by 2 bases and 0 bases, with 5 bases remaining between them. This CDR3 is 14 amino acids long. The germline V gene encodes CDR1 PRHDT and CDR2 FYEKMQ (reference sequence). Here the CDR3 DNA reads TGTGCCAGCAGCTTATCCAGCTCTGGAAACACCATATATTTT. Amino acid sequence: CASSLSSSGNTIYF.

V gene TRBV7-9 combines with J gene TRBJ2-7; maybe TRBD1 (7 bases). Germline assignment: CDR1 SEHNR and CDR2 FQNEAQ (reference sequence). Trimming took 4 bases from V and 2 from J, leaving 15 bases between them. This CDR3 region has 15 residues. The CDR3 here is CASSSQGTLTYEQYF. CDR3 in DNA: TGTGCCAGCAGCTCACAGGGGACTTTGACCTACGAGCAGTACTTC.

The chain links TRBV30 to TRBJ1-4, with D unclear. Trimming stripped 1 base from V and 5 bases from J, with 8 bases between. This CDR3 is built from 13 residues. Per the germline V gene, CDR1 is GTSNPN and CDR2 is SVGIG (reference sequence). The CDR3: CAWSGQVNEKLFF. In DNA, the CDR3 is TGTGCCTGGAGTGGTCAGGTGAATGAAAAACTGTTTTTT.

This clone came up once. This sequence joins TRBV7-2 and TRBJ2-1, with 8 bases fitting TRBD2. CDR1 and CDR2 from the germline V gene are SGHTA and FQGNSA. The CDR3 has 15 amino acids. V shed 2 bases and J 7 bases; nucleotides not matched to a gene: 7. CDR3 sequence: CASSLQAGVPNEQFF. CDR3 in DNA: TGTGCCAGCAGCTTACAAGCGGGGGTCCCGAATGAGCAGTTCTTC.

The V gene is TRBV7-9, the J gene TRBJ1-2, with D unclear. CDR3 size: 13 residues. From germline, CDR1 is SEHNR and CDR2 FQNEAQ (reference sequence). The V end was cut by 2 bases, the J end by 8 bases, with 12 bases between. CDR3 sequence: CASSLSDREGYTF. The CDR3 DNA reads TGTGCCAGCAGCTTATCTGATAGAGAGGGCTACACCTTC. The full variable domain, rest sourced from reference TRBV7-9 and TRBJ1-2, is DTGVSQNPRHKITKRGQNVTFRCDPISEHNRLYWYRQTLGQGPEFLTYFQNEAQLEKSRLLSDRFSAERPKGSFSTLEIQRTEQGDSAMYLCASSLSDREGYTFGSGTRLTVV.

The rearrangement joins TRBV10-3 to TRBJ2-7, with D maybe TRBD2 (6 bases). Germline V gives CDR1 ENHRY, CDR2 SYGVKD. CDR3 size: 17 residues. Trimming left V 11 bases short and J 3 bases short, with 29 bases between. Here the CDR3 reads CAVRKGGESPYYYEQYF. CDR3 nucleotide sequence: TGTGCCGTCCGAAAAGGCGGGGAATCCCCTTACTACTACGAGCAGTACTTC.

The chain has TRBV9 and TRBJ1-2; TRBD1 matches 7 bases. CDR1 SGDLS and CDR2 YYNGEE come from the germline V gene. This CDR3 comprises 15 residues. The V gene end was trimmed by 3 bases and the J gene end by 3 bases; junction bases not matched to a gene: 8. The chain's CDR3 is CASSAGQDLDYGYTF. The DNA of the CDR3 is TGTGCCAGCAGCGCCGGACAGGACCTGGACTATGGCTACACCTTC.

This clone appeared a few times. The chain uses TRBV27 and TRBJ2-5, with D unclear. The germline gives CDR1 MNHEY, CDR2 SMNVEV (reference sequence). CDR3 size: 11 residues. The V end lost 7 bases, the J end lost 0 bases, and 3 bases lay between the germline ends. CDR3 sequence: CASTYQETQYF. The CDR3 DNA reads TGTGCCAGCACGTACCAAGAGACCCAGTACTTC.

J is TRBJ1-1 and V is TRBV30; the match to TRBD1 covers 7 bases. The germline gives CDR1 GTSNPN, CDR2 SVGIG (reference sequence). Trimming at V came to 4 bases and at J to 3 bases, leaving 5 bases not matched to a gene. This CDR3 spans 13 amino acids. CDR3 amino acids: CAWTPTGDTEAFF. The CDR3 DNA reads as TGTGCCTGGACCCCCACAGGGGACACTGAAGCTTTCTTT. Supplemented by reference TRBV30 and TRBJ1-1, the full variable domain reads SQTIHQWPATLVQPVGSPLSLECTVEGTSNPNLYWYRQAAGRGLQLLFYSVGIGQISSEVPQNLSASRPQDRQFILSSKKLLLSDSGFYLCAWTPTGDTEAFFGQGTRLTVV.

The V gene is TRBV5-1, the J gene TRBJ2-1, with 14 bases aligning to TRBD2. CDR1 SGHRS and CDR2 YFSETQ come from the germline V gene. J lost 7 bases, V lost 4 bases, and 7 bases had no gene match. This CDR3 spans 16 amino acids. The CDR3 nucleotides are TGCGCCAGCAGCCCGGGGACTAGCGGGAGCTGGAATGAGCAGTTCTTC. It codes for CASSPGTSGSWNEQFF. The full variable domain, with the rest looked up from reference TRBV5-1 and TRBJ2-1, is KAGVTQTPRYLIKTRGQQVTLSCSPISGHRSVSWYQQTPGQGLQFLFEYFSETQRNKGNFPGRFSGRQFSNSRSEMNVSTLELGDSALYLCASSPGTSGSWNEQFFGPGTRLTVL.

This chain links TRBV7-9 with TRBJ1-2, with 8 bases fitting TRBD1. Germline CDR1 and CDR2: SEHNR and FQNEAQ (reference sequence). The CDR3 length is 16 residues. The V segment lost 1 base and the J segment 5 bases; nucleotides outside the gene matches: 9. CDR3: CASSLVDRGRIYGYTF. The CDR3 DNA is TGTGCCAGCAGCTTAGTTGACAGGGGAAGGATATATGGCTACACCTTC.

This clone was picked up one time. The rearrangement joins TRBV29-1 to TRBJ1-1; no clear D. Germline V lookup: CDR1 SQVTM, CDR2 ANQGSEA. Trimming cost V 7 bases and J 0 bases, with 9 bases left between them. This CDR3 region has 12 residues. DNA of the CDR3: TGCAGCGGGAGCTTCATGAACACTGAAGCTTTCTTT. Translated: CSGSFMNTEAFF.

The V gene is TRBV7-3, the J gene TRBJ2-1; D unclear. Deletions cut 0 bases from V and 0 bases from J, with 12 bases between. The CDR3 runs 17 residues. Germline CDR1 is SGHTA and CDR2 is FQGTGA. Here the CDR3 reads CASSLTRSTSSYNEQFF. The CDR3 coding sequence is TGTGCCAGCAGCTTAACTCGGAGTACAAGCTCCTACAATGAGCAGTTCTTC.

This rearrangement joins TRBV4-2 to TRBJ2-3, with TRBD2 matching 11 bases. Germline V CDR1 and CDR2: LGHNA, YNFKEQ. J gave up 6 bases and V 0 bases, and 8 bases lay outside the gene matches. The length of the CDR3 is 17 residues. CDR3 bases: TGTGCCAGCAGCCAAGATGGTAGCGGGGGGGCCGTGGATACGCAGTATTTT. Translation: CASSQDGSGGAVDTQYF.

The V and J genes are TRBV19 and TRBJ1-1; perhaps TRBD1 as D (5 bases). Trimming stripped 6 bases from V and 5 bases from J, with 16 bases between. Germline CDR1 and CDR2: LNHDA and SQIVND (reference sequence). This CDR3 has 14 residues. CDR3: CASSREGRGTEAFF. The CDR3 DNA is TGTGCCAGTAGCCGGGAGGGGCGTGGGACTGAAGCTTTCTTT. Full variable domain (rest looked up from reference TRBV19 and TRBJ1-1): DGGITQSPKYLFRKEGQNVTLSCEQNLNHDAMYWYRQDPGQGLRLIYYSQIVNDFQKGDIAEGYSVSREKKESFPLTVTSAQKNPTAFYLCASSREGRGTEAFFGQGTRLTVV.

This clone was detected only a few times. The V call is TRBV23-1, the J call TRBJ2-7; 7 bases agree with TRBD1. TRBV23-1 is filed as an ORF, its function uncertain. The V gene end was trimmed by 4 bases and the J gene end by 5 bases; junction bases not matched to a gene: 8. This CDR3 comprises 14 residues. The CDR3 reads CASSPDRVWHEQYF. Written as DNA, the CDR3 is TGCGCCAGCAGTCCAGACAGGGTGTGGCACGAGCAGTACTTC.

J is TRBJ2-3 and V is TRBV19; D is unclear. The CDR3 loop spans 15 amino acids. CDR1 is LNHDA and CDR2 is SQIVND in the germline V gene (reference sequence). V dropped 8 bases and J dropped 5 bases, with 20 bases sitting between them. For the CDR3, the DNA is TGTGCCAGTCGCCAGTCGCTTCCCCCTGGAGATACGCAGTATTTT. This gives the protein CASRQSLPPGDTQYF.